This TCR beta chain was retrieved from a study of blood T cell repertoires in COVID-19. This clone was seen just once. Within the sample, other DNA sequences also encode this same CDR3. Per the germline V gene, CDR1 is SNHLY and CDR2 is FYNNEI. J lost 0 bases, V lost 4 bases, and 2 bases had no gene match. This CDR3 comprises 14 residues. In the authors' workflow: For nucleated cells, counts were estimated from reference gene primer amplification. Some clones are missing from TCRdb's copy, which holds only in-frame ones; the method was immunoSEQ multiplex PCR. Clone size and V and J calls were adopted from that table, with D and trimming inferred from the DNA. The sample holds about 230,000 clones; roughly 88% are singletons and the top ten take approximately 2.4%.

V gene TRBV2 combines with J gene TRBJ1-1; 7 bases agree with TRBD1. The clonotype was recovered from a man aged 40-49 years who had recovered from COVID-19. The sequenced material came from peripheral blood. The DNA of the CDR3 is TGTGCCAGCAGTGGACAGGGCATGAACACTGAAGCTTTCTTT. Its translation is CASSGQGMNTEAFF.